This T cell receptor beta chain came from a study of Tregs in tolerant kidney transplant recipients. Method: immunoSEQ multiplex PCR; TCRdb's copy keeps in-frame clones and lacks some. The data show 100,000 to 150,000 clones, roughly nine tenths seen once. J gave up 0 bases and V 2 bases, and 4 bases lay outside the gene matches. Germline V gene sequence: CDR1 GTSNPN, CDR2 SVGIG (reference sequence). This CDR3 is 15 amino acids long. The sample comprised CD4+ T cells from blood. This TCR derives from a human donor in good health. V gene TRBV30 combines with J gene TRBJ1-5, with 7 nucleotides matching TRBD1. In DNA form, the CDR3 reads TGTGCCTGGAGTCAGGGGGGGACTAGCAATCAGCCCCAGCATTTT. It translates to CAWSQGGTSNQPQHF.